Listed below are T cell receptor beta chains from one sample, sequenced in a study of cytomegalovirus exposure and HLA in healthy donors. The assay was immunoSEQ multiplex PCR, and TCRdb's table has in-frame clones only and misses some. The sample lists tens of thousands of clones; approximately 95% were seen once. Material: PBMCs. The receptors derive from a woman aged 18 to 35 in good health and CMV-seronegative. Each CDR3 is given with its conserved first and last residue. Fields, in order: CDR3 DNA, CDR3 protein, D gene, V gene, J gene, clone size. The D gene is left open where the match is weak. Size is stated for part of the rows, as once, few or many counts, or as a class when the clone is expanded.

CDR3 DNA: TGTGCCAGTAGTATAGGGCCCAGGGGGCAAGGAGATACGCAGTATTTT; CDR3 protein: CASSIGPRGQGDTQYF; D gene: TRBD1; V gene: TRBV19; J gene: TRBJ2-3; clone size: -
CDR3 DNA: TGTGCCAGCAGCTTGTCTGGGAGCCCCTTGGACACTGAAGCTTTCTTT; CDR3 protein: CASSLSGSPLDTEAFF; D gene: -; V gene: TRBV5-4; J gene: TRBJ1-1; clone size: -
CDR3 DNA: TGTGCCAGCAGAGCAGGGGCGCGCAGTGAAAAACTGTTTTTT; CDR3 protein: CASRAGARSEKLFF; D gene: -; V gene: TRBV2; J gene: TRBJ1-4; clone size: -
CDR3 DNA: TGTGCCAGCAGTGACTTCGCCCGGGACAGGGTGGTCCAAGAGACCCAGTACTTC; CDR3 protein: CASSDFARDRVVQETQYF; D gene: TRBD1; V gene: TRBV6-4; J gene: TRBJ2-5; clone size: once
CDR3 DNA: TGCGCCAGCAGCTCAGACAGGGGTTTTTCCTACGAGCAGTACTTC; CDR3 protein: CASSSDRGFSYEQYF; D gene: TRBD1; V gene: TRBV4-1; J gene: TRBJ2-7; clone size: -
CDR3 DNA: TGTGCCAGCAGCTTACCGGGAGGGCCCTACAATGAGCAGTTCTTC; CDR3 protein: CASSLPGGPYNEQFF; D gene: TRBD2; V gene: TRBV11-2; J gene: TRBJ2-1; clone size: -
CDR3 DNA: TGCGCCAGCAGCGAATACCTTAGCGGGGGGGAAGAGACCCAGTACTTC; CDR3 protein: CASSEYLSGGEETQYF; D gene: TRBD2; V gene: TRBV5-1; J gene: TRBJ2-5; clone size: -
CDR3 DNA: TGTGCCAGTAGTATTACTGGATCGGGCTCCTACGAGCAGTACTTC; CDR3 protein: CASSITGSGSYEQYF; D gene: -; V gene: TRBV19; J gene: TRBJ2-7; clone size: -
CDR3 DNA: TGTGCCAGCAGCTGGGCCCCGACAGGGAACACTGAAGCTTTCTTT; CDR3 protein: CASSWAPTGNTEAFF; D gene: -; V gene: TRBV5-6; J gene: TRBJ1-1; clone size: -
CDR3 DNA: TGTGCCAGCAGTGACGGAGCGGGGGGGGGAGATACGCAGTATTTT; CDR3 protein: CASSDGAGGGDTQYF; D gene: TRBD2; V gene: TRBV6-4; J gene: TRBJ2-3; clone size: -
CDR3 DNA: TGTGCCAGCAGGTCTGGAGGAGGGCGCACAGATACGCAGTATTTT; CDR3 protein: CASRSGGGRTDTQYF; D gene: -; V gene: TRBV9; J gene: TRBJ2-3; clone size: -
CDR3 DNA: TGCGCCAGCAGCAGGGGGGGCACCTACGAGCAGTACTTC; CDR3 protein: CASSRGGTYEQYF; D gene: -; V gene: TRBV5-1; J gene: TRBJ2-7; clone size: -
CDR3 DNA: TGCGCCAGCAGCCTAGCCGGGACAGGGGGCCAGGATACGCAGTATTTT; CDR3 protein: CASSLAGTGGQDTQYF; D gene: TRBD1; V gene: TRBV5-1; J gene: TRBJ2-3; clone size: -
CDR3 DNA: TGCGCCAGCAGCCAAGTCCTTGGGACAGGGACTTCACCCCTCCACTTT; CDR3 protein: CASSQVLGTGTSPLHF; D gene: TRBD1; V gene: TRBV4-1; J gene: TRBJ1-6; clone size: -
CDR3 DNA: TGTGCCAGTAGTATCAGGACTACCACCTACAATGAGCAGTTCTTC; CDR3 protein: CASSIRTTTYNEQFF; D gene: -; V gene: TRBV19; J gene: TRBJ2-1; clone size: -
CDR3 DNA: TGTGCCAGCAGTTTACAGGGGTCTAATGAAAAACTGTTTTTT; CDR3 protein: CASSLQGSNEKLFF; D gene: TRBD1; V gene: TRBV6-5; J gene: TRBJ1-4; clone size: -
CDR3 DNA: TGTGCCAGCAGTTTAGGCGGAATCTACAATGAGCAGTTCTTC; CDR3 protein: CASSLGGIYNEQFF; D gene: -; V gene: TRBV27; J gene: TRBJ2-1; clone size: -
CDR3 DNA: TGTGCCAGCACCAAAGGGACAGGGGATGAAAAACTGTTTTTT; CDR3 protein: CASTKGTGDEKLFF; D gene: TRBD1; V gene: TRBV27; J gene: TRBJ1-4; clone size: -
CDR3 DNA: TGCGCCAGCACTGACAGGGAAAGATGGATCACCGGGGAGCTGTTTTTT; CDR3 protein: CASTDRERWITGELFF; D gene: TRBD1; V gene: TRBV4-1; J gene: TRBJ2-2; clone size: -
CDR3 DNA: TGTGCCAGCAGAGCGGACAGTAACAATGAGCAGTTCTTC; CDR3 protein: CASRADSNNEQFF; D gene: -; V gene: TRBV2; J gene: TRBJ2-1; clone size: -
CDR3 DNA: TGTGCCAGCAGCTCGGGACATCCCATCGGAGAAAACACCATATATTTT; CDR3 protein: CASSSGHPIGENTIYF; D gene: -; V gene: TRBV5-4; J gene: TRBJ1-3; clone size: -
CDR3 DNA: TGCGCCAGCAGCTTGGTCGGCTCGGGGGAAACCTATGGCTACACCTTC; CDR3 protein: CASSLVGSGETYGYTF; D gene: -; V gene: TRBV5-1; J gene: TRBJ1-2; clone size: once
CDR3 DNA: TGTGCCTCCGCGGGGAATGAGCAGTTCTTC; CDR3 protein: CASAGNEQFF; D gene: -; V gene: TRBV9; J gene: TRBJ2-1; clone size: -
CDR3 DNA: TGTGCCAGCAGTGAAGCGGTGGAGGGTGGGTACAATGAGCAGTTCTTC; CDR3 protein: CASSEAVEGGYNEQFF; D gene: -; V gene: TRBV6-1; J gene: TRBJ2-1; clone size: -
CDR3 DNA: TGTGCCAGCAGTGAAGCGCGAGGGACTGAAGCTTTCTTT; CDR3 protein: CASSEARGTEAFF; D gene: -; V gene: TRBV6-1; J gene: TRBJ1-1; clone size: -
CDR3 DNA: TGTGCCAGCAGCGTAGGAGAGGGATACTCTGGAAACACCATATATTTT; CDR3 protein: CASSVGEGYSGNTIYF; D gene: -; V gene: TRBV9; J gene: TRBJ1-3; clone size: -
CDR3 DNA: TGTGCCAGCCAAGTGGGCAGGGAATATGGCTACACCTTC; CDR3 protein: CASQVGREYGYTF; D gene: -; V gene: TRBV2; J gene: TRBJ1-2; clone size: once
CDR3 DNA: TGTGCCAGCAGCTTGGACAGCCAGAGGGCTGAAGCTTTCTTT; CDR3 protein: CASSLDSQRAEAFF; D gene: -; V gene: TRBV5-4; J gene: TRBJ1-1; clone size: -
CDR3 DNA: TGCGCCAGCAGCCAAATGACGGGCTCTGGGGCCAACGTCCTGACTTTC; CDR3 protein: CASSQMTGSGANVLTF; D gene: -; V gene: TRBV4-3; J gene: TRBJ2-6; clone size: -
CDR3 DNA: TGCAGCGTTGATTTCCCAGGGAGGTTCAATGAGCAGTTCTTC; CDR3 protein: CSVDFPGRFNEQFF; D gene: -; V gene: TRBV29-1; J gene: TRBJ2-1; clone size: -
CDR3 DNA: TGCGCCAGCAGTGAGGGTGGACAGGGTAGCAATCAGCCCCAGCATTTT; CDR3 protein: CASSEGGQGSNQPQHF; D gene: TRBD1; V gene: TRBV10-1; J gene: TRBJ1-5; clone size: once
CDR3 DNA: TGTGCCAGCAGTTTATCAGGGGACTACGAGCAGTACTTC; CDR3 protein: CASSLSGDYEQYF; D gene: -; V gene: TRBV27; J gene: TRBJ2-7; clone size: -
CDR3 DNA: TGTGCCAGCAGTGGAGCCCAAAATTCACCCCTCCACTTT; CDR3 protein: CASSGAQNSPLHF; D gene: -; V gene: TRBV6-5; J gene: TRBJ1-6; clone size: -
CDR3 DNA: TGTGCCAGTATCGTCCCGGGACAGGGGGCCGGCACTGAAGCTTTCTTT; CDR3 protein: CASIVPGQGAGTEAFF; D gene: TRBD1; V gene: TRBV19; J gene: TRBJ1-1; clone size: -
CDR3 DNA: TGCGCCAGCAGCCTAGAGGGACAGGACCATCAGCCCCAGCATTTT; CDR3 protein: CASSLEGQDHQPQHF; D gene: TRBD1; V gene: TRBV5-1; J gene: TRBJ1-5; clone size: -
CDR3 DNA: TGTGCCAGCAGCTTAGGAGTACGGGGCACCGGGGAGCTGTTTTTT; CDR3 protein: CASSLGVRGTGELFF; D gene: -; V gene: TRBV11-3; J gene: TRBJ2-2; clone size: -
CDR3 DNA: TGTGCCAGCAACCCGGGACTCAACCTCAATGAGCAGTTCTTC; CDR3 protein: CASNPGLNLNEQFF; D gene: -; V gene: TRBV5-4; J gene: TRBJ2-1; clone size: -
CDR3 DNA: TGCAGCGTTGAAGATCTTGTTGGGCGTCGAGGAAACACCATATATTTT; CDR3 protein: CSVEDLVGRRGNTIYF; D gene: -; V gene: TRBV29-1; J gene: TRBJ1-3; clone size: -
CDR3 DNA: TGTGCCATCAGTGAGTCGTGGTCGGGTGATGACAATGAGCAGTTCTTC; CDR3 protein: CAISESWSGDDNEQFF; D gene: -; V gene: TRBV10-3; J gene: TRBJ2-1; clone size: few
CDR3 DNA: TGTGCCAGCAGCTCACGTAGGGGCGCCCAAAGGGACTATGGCTACACCTTC; CDR3 protein: CASSSRRGAQRDYGYTF; D gene: -; V gene: TRBV11-3; J gene: TRBJ1-2; clone size: -
CDR3 DNA: TGTGCCACCAGTACTAGACTAGCGGGTGACTACAATGAGCAGTTCTTC; CDR3 protein: CATSTRLAGDYNEQFF; D gene: TRBD2; V gene: TRBV15; J gene: TRBJ2-1; clone size: -
CDR3 DNA: TGTGCCAGCAGCGCGGATGGAAACACCATATATTTT; CDR3 protein: CASSADGNTIYF; D gene: -; V gene: TRBV5-5; J gene: TRBJ1-3; clone size: -
CDR3 DNA: TGTGCCAGCAGCTTAGGGACAGGTACCACTGAAGCTTTCTTT; CDR3 protein: CASSLGTGTTEAFF; D gene: TRBD1; V gene: TRBV7-9; J gene: TRBJ1-1; clone size: -
CDR3 DNA: TGTGCCAGCAGCCCCCGGACAGGGTTGAACACCGGGGAGCTGTTTTTT; CDR3 protein: CASSPRTGLNTGELFF; D gene: TRBD1; V gene: TRBV11-2; J gene: TRBJ2-2; clone size: -
CDR3 DNA: TGTGCCAGCTCACCACTGCGGATCACCGGGGAGCTGTTTTTT; CDR3 protein: CASSPLRITGELFF; D gene: -; V gene: TRBV18; J gene: TRBJ2-2; clone size: -
CDR3 DNA: TGTGCCAGCAGCCTGGGACAGGCGAACACTGAAGCTTTCTTT; CDR3 protein: CASSLGQANTEAFF; D gene: TRBD1; V gene: TRBV7-2; J gene: TRBJ1-1; clone size: -
CDR3 DNA: TGTGCCAGCAGCTTGGGCTGGATAGCGGGAGACCTCAGCACAGATACGCAGTATTTT; CDR3 protein: CASSLGWIAGDLSTDTQYF; D gene: TRBD2; V gene: TRBV5-6; J gene: TRBJ2-3; clone size: -
CDR3 DNA: TGTGCCAGCAGCTTAACCCTCGACAGGGCCTGGTATGAAGCTTTCTTT; CDR3 protein: CASSLTLDRAWYEAFF; D gene: TRBD1; V gene: TRBV7-8; J gene: TRBJ1-1; clone size: -
CDR3 DNA: TGTGCCAGCAGTTATTCCGGCTTCGGGGGAGACTATGGCTACACCTTC; CDR3 protein: CASSYSGFGGDYGYTF; D gene: -; V gene: TRBV6-6; J gene: TRBJ1-2; clone size: few
CDR3 DNA: TGTGCCAGCAGCCCCGACAGGGGCTTGGGCAATGAGCAGTTCTTC; CDR3 protein: CASSPDRGLGNEQFF; D gene: TRBD1; V gene: TRBV7-3; J gene: TRBJ2-1; clone size: -
CDR3 DNA: TGTGCCTGGAGTGTGGGGAGGAGGACAGGGCATGGCTACACCTTC; CDR3 protein: CAWSVGRRTGHGYTF; D gene: TRBD1; V gene: TRBV30; J gene: TRBJ1-2; clone size: -
CDR3 DNA: TGTGCCAGCAGCTTAGGGACAGGGGACTACACCGGGGAGCTGTTTTTT; CDR3 protein: CASSLGTGDYTGELFF; D gene: TRBD1; V gene: TRBV5-5; J gene: TRBJ2-2; clone size: -
CDR3 DNA: TGTGCCAGCAGCTCGACAGGGGCGGGGGATGGCTACACCTTC; CDR3 protein: CASSSTGAGDGYTF; D gene: TRBD1; V gene: TRBV7-9; J gene: TRBJ1-2; clone size: -
CDR3 DNA: TGTGCCAGCAGCCCCTTTAGACTGGCCTCTTCGGAGACCCAGTACTTC; CDR3 protein: CASSPFRLASSETQYF; D gene: -; V gene: TRBV5-6; J gene: TRBJ2-5; clone size: -
CDR3 DNA: TGTGCCAGCAGCCTCGGTGAAAAACTGTTTTTT; CDR3 protein: CASSLGEKLFF; D gene: -; V gene: TRBV11-3; J gene: TRBJ1-4; clone size: -
CDR3 DNA: TGTGCCAGCAGCTTCTCATTTTGGCAGGGGGCCCAGTACTTC; CDR3 protein: CASSFSFWQGAQYF; D gene: TRBD1; V gene: TRBV5-6; J gene: TRBJ2-5; clone size: -
CDR3 DNA: TGTGCTAGTGGCAATACCGGTGTAGCGGGACCATACAATGAGCAGTTCTTC; CDR3 protein: CASGNTGVAGPYNEQFF; D gene: TRBD2; V gene: TRBV12-5; J gene: TRBJ2-1; clone size: -
CDR3 DNA: TGTGCCAGCAGGCGGGACAGCCGACGGGATGGACAAGAGACCCAGTACTTC; CDR3 protein: CASRRDSRRDGQETQYF; D gene: -; V gene: TRBV11-2; J gene: TRBJ2-5; clone size: -
CDR3 DNA: TGTGCCAGCAGCTCATCAGGGGTAGATAATTCACCCCTCCACTTT; CDR3 protein: CASSSSGVDNSPLHF; D gene: -; V gene: TRBV9; J gene: TRBJ1-6; clone size: -